This T cell receptor (beta chain) was observed in a study of monozygotic twins with inflammatory bowel disease. TCRdb reprocessed the 5' RACE reads; each CDR3 protein has one entry and no DNA is given. This sample's clone table lists around 200,000 distinct CDR3 sequences. CDR3 size: 13 residues. Germline V gene data show CDR1 as PRHDT and CDR2 as FYEKMQ (reference sequence). V usage is TRBV13 and J usage is TRBJ2-5; there is no DNA to check the TCRdb D call of TRBD2. The TCR comes from a human donor with ulcerative colitis or Crohn's disease, or a healthy co-twin of an affected twin (not recorded which). Sequenced: blood. This CDR3 reads CASSLNRGETQYF.